This T cell receptor beta chain was sequenced for a study of blood T cell repertoires in COVID-19. Study context: Samples came from the United States, Italy and Spain, spanning acute and convalescent COVID-19. PBMCs, B-cell-depleted T cells, or T cells were the source of the cDNA or gDNA that made up the material.

The sample holds a few counts of this clone. Germline CDR1 and CDR2: MDHEN and SYDVKM. Deletions cut 2 bases from V and 2 bases from J, with 19 bases between. This CDR3 has 17 residues. In the authors' workflow: Amplification from reference gene primers served as the basis for estimated nucleated cell counts. TCRdb keeps only in-frame clones here, not all; method: immunoSEQ multiplex PCR. V and J calls and clone size come straight from that table; D and trimming were deduced from the DNA. The data contain 250,000 to 350,000 clones, approximately 90% of them singletons. This sequence originates from a woman aged 25-40 years with active or convalescent COVID-19. V is TRBV28 and J is TRBJ2-7, with D perhaps TRBD2 (6 bases). Material for sequencing was peripheral blood. This CDR3 is CASSLGVTTGLTYEQYF. The CDR3 DNA follows: TGTGCCAGCAGTTTAGGGGTAACAACGGGACTGACCTACGAGCAGTACTTC.